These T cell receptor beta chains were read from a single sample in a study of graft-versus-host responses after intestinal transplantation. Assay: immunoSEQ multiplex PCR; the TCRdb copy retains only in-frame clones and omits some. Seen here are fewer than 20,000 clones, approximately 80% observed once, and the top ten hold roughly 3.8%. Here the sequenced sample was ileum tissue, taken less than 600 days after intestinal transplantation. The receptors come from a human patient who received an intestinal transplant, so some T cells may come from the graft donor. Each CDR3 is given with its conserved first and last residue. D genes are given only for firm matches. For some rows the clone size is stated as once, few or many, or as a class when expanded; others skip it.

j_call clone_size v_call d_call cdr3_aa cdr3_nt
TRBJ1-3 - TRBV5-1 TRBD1 CASSPGQGTGNTIYF TGCGCCAGCAGCCCGGGACAGGGGACCGGAAACACCATATATTTT
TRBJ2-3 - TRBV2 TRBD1 CASSGTGVRTTDTQYF TGTGCCAGCAGCGGGACAGGGGTTCGGACCACAGATACGCAGTATTTT
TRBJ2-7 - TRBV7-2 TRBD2 CASSLSGGYEQYF TGTGCCAGCAGCCTTAGCGGGGGGTACGAGCAGTACTTC
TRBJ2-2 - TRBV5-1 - CASRVLGNTGELFF TGCGCCAGCAGAGTCTTGGGGAACACCGGGGAGCTGTTTTTT
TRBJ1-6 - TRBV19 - CASSNNSPLHF TGTGCCAGTAGTAACAATTCACCCCTCCACTTT
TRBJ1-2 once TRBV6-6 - CASSTIQGGYTF TGTGCCAGCTCAACCATCCAGGGCGGCTACACCTTC
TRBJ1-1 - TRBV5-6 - CASSSPPRTGTEAFF TGTGCCAGCAGCTCGCCACCCCGGACCGGGACTGAAGCTTTCTTT
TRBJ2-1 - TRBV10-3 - CAISEPMGGRAYNEQFF TGTGCCATCAGTGAGCCAATGGGGGGCCGGGCGTACAATGAGCAGTTCTTC
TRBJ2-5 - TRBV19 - CASSRAYQETQYF TGTGCCAGTAGTAGAGCGTATCAAGAGACCCAGTACTTC
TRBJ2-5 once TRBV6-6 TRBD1 CASSYSRDRVTQYF TGTGCCAGCAGTTACTCTCGGGACAGGGTGACCCAGTACTTC
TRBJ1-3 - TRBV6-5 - CASSYTGGSGNTIYF TGTGCCAGCAGCTACACGGGAGGGTCCGGAAACACCATATATTTT
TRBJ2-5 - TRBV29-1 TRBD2 CSVEEPTSGTLQQYF TGCAGCGTTGAAGAGCCGACTAGCGGAACCCTCCAGCAGTACTTC
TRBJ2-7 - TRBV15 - CATSRLTSTSEQYF TGTGCCACCAGCAGGTTGACTAGTACGTCCGAGCAGTACTTC
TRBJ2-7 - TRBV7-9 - CASSRFTSYEQYF TGTGCCAGCAGCAGATTCACCTCCTACGAGCAGTACTTC
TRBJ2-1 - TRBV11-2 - CASSLWGEQFF TGTGCCAGCAGCTTGTGGGGTGAGCAGTTCTTC
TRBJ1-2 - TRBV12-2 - CASRLRGRGPANYGYTF TGTGCAAGTCGCTTAAGAGGCAGGGGGCCCGCCAACTATGGCTACACCTTC
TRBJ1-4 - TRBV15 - CATARQPGSVGEKLFF TGTGCCACCGCCAGGCAGCCTGGGAGTGTAGGTGAAAAACTGTTTTTT
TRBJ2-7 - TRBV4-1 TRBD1 CASSQEGQGDYEQYF TGCGCCAGCAGCCAAGAGGGACAGGGGGACTACGAGCAGTACTTC
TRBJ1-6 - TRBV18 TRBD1 CASSSQGEDSPLHF TGTGCCAGCTCATCTCAGGGGGAGGATTCACCCCTCCACTTT
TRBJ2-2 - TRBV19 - CASSSPDVLFF TGTGCCAGTAGTTCCCCCGACGTGCTGTTTTTT
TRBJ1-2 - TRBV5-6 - CASSLYSSGFNYGYTF TGTGCCAGCAGCTTGTACTCGTCGGGGTTTAACTATGGCTACACCTTC
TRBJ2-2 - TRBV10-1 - CASSESRAGAGELFF TGCGCCAGCAGTGAGTCTCGGGCAGGGGCCGGGGAGCTGTTTTTT
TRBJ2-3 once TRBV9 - CASSGNGGTDTQYF TGTGCCAGCAGCGGCAACGGTGGCACAGATACGCAGTATTTT
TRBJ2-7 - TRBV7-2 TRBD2 CASSLGGLAGEQYF TGTGCCAGCAGCTTAGGGGGACTAGCGGGCGAGCAGTACTTC
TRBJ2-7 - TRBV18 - CASSPLRDLSYEQYF TGTGCCAGCTCACCCCTAAGGGATCTATCCTACGAGCAGTACTTC
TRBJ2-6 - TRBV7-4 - CASSTASSSSQSRANVLTF TGTGCCAGCAGCACGGCATCTTCAAGCTCACAAAGTCGGGCCAACGTCCTGACTTTC
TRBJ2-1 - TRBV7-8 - CASSLLTGLMGEQFF TGTGCCAGCAGCCTTCTAACGGGGTTAATGGGTGAGCAGTTCTTC
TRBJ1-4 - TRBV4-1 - CASSQERTENEKLFF TGCGCCAGCAGCCAAGAAAGGACGGAGAATGAAAAACTGTTTTTT
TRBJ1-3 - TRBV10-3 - CANGAGGPGNTIYF TGTGCCAACGGTGCGGGGGGCCCTGGAAACACCATATATTTT
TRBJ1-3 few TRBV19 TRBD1 CASTMDRGTNTIYF TGTGCCAGTACTATGGACAGGGGTACGAACACCATATATTTT
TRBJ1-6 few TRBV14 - CASSPLAGSYNSPLHF TGTGCCAGCAGCCCCCTCGCTGGCTCCTATAATTCACCCCTCCACTTT
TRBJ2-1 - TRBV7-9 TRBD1 CASSPTTGAPYNEQFF TGTGCCAGCAGCCCAACGACAGGGGCCCCCTACAATGAGCAGTTCTTC
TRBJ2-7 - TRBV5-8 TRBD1 CASSPKGGQGAYEQYF TGTGCCAGCAGCCCCAAGGGCGGACAGGGGGCCTACGAGCAGTACTTC
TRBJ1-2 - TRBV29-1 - CSVETRGANYGYTF TGCAGCGTTGAAACGCGGGGGGCGAACTATGGCTACACCTTC
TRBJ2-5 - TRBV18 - CASSPGAETQYF TGTGCCAGCTCACCGGGGGCGGAGACCCAGTACTTC
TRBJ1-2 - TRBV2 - CASTYSTIQGYTF TGTGCCAGCACCTACTCAACAATTCAAGGCTACACCTTC
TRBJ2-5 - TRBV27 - CASSLSPGAQETQYF TGTGCCAGCAGTTTATCGCCCGGGGCCCAAGAGACCCAGTACTTC
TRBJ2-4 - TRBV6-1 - CASSEILENIQYF TGTGCCAGCAGTGAAATCCTCGAGAACATTCAGTACTTC
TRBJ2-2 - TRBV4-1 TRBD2 CASSQLLAGSNTGELFF TGCGCCAGCAGCCAGCTCCTAGCGGGGTCCAACACCGGGGAGCTGTTTTTT
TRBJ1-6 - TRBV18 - CASSRDSGDNSPLHF TGTGCCAGCTCACGGGATTCCGGCGATAATTCACCCCTCCACTTT
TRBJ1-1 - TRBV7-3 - CASRTSKNTEAFF TGTGCCAGCAGAACGTCGAAGAACACTGAAGCTTTCTTT
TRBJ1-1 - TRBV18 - CASSPGVMNTEAFF TGTGCCAGCTCACCAGGAGTAATGAACACTGAAGCTTTCTTT
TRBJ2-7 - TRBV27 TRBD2 CASRTSGNYEQYF TGTGCCAGCAGGACTAGCGGGAATTACGAGCAGTACTTC
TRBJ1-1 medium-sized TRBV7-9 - CASSHPGNTEAFF TGTGCCAGCAGCCACCCAGGGAACACTGAAGCTTTCTTT
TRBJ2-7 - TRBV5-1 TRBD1 CASSLASGGAYEQYF TGCGCCAGCAGCTTAGCTTCAGGGGGCGCGTACGAGCAGTACTTC
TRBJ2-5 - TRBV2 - CASSEGQLQETQYF TGTGCCAGCAGTGAGGGCCAGCTTCAAGAGACCCAGTACTTC
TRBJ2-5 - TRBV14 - CASSQASRWETQYF TGTGCCAGCAGCCAAGCTAGTAGGTGGGAGACCCAGTACTTC
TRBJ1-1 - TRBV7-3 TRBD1 CAGDPPITGQGDTEAFF TGTGCCGGGGATCCTCCAATAACCGGACAGGGGGACACTGAAGCTTTCTTT
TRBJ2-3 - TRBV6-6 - CASRGQGPLNTQYF TGTGCCAGCAGAGGCCAGGGGCCTCTGAATACGCAGTATTTT
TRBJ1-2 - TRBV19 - CASRSRRGYGYTF TGTGCCAGTAGGTCGCGTCGCGGCTATGGCTACACCTTC
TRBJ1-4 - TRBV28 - CASSPGKRDEKLFF TGTGCCAGCTCCCCGGGTAAGAGGGATGAAAAACTGTTTTTT
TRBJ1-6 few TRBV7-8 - CASSSGANTPLHF TGTGCCAGCAGCTCCGGGGCAAATACACCCCTCCACTTT
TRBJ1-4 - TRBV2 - CASYSTTNEKLFF TGTGCCAGCTACTCTACAACTAATGAAAAACTGTTTTTT
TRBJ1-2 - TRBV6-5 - CASSPAGNYGYTF TGTGCCAGCAGCCCCGCGGGGAACTATGGCTACACCTTC
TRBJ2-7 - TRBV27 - CASRPPDGRDSYYEQYF TGTGCCAGCAGACCGCCAGACGGGCGGGACAGTTACTACGAGCAGTACTTC
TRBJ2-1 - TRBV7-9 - CASSFIRDDEQFF TGTGCCAGCAGCTTTATCCGGGACGATGAGCAGTTCTTC
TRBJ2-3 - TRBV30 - CAWSVHGGVVDTQYF TGTGCCTGGAGTGTACATGGCGGTGTGGTCGATACGCAGTATTTT